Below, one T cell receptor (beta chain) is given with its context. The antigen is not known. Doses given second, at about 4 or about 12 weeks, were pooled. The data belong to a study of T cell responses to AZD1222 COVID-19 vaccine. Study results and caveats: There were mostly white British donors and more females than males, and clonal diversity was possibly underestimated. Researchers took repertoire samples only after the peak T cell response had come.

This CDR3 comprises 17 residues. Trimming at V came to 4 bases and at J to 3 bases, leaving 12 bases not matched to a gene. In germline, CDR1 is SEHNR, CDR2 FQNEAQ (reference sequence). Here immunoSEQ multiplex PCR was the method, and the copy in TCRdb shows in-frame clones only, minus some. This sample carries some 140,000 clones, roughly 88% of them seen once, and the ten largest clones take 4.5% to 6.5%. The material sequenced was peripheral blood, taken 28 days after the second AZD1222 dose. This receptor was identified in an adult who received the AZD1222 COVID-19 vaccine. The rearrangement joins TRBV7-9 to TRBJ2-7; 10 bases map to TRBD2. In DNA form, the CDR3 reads TGTGCCAGCAGCTCGACCGGACTAGCGGAAAGAAACTACGAGCAGTACTTC. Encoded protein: CASSSTGLAERNYEQYF.